Following are 20 T cell receptor beta chains from one sample sequenced in a study of blood T cells in healthy people across ages. The authors ran a second PCR of 7 to 11 cycles using a sample-barcoded 5' primer and a J-beta primer mix. TCRdb reanalysed the 5' RACE reads using MiXCR and keeps one entry per CDR3 protein. This table holds 800,000 to 950,000 distinct CDR3 sequences, about 37% found once. The specimen sequenced was blood. The receptors shown here come from a man between 18 and 29 years old in good health.

This clonotype has ten or more counts. This chain uses TRBV6-5 with TRBJ2-1; D gene uncertain. The CDR3 runs to 15 residues. V gave up 0 bases and J gave up 5 bases, with 11 bases separating them. Germline CDR1 MNHEY, CDR2 SVGAGI. This CDR3 reads CASSYSAGPHNEQFF. The DNA of the CDR3 is TGTGCCAGCAGTTACTCAGCCGGACCTCACAATGAGCAGTTCTTC.

The chain couples TRBV6-1 to TRBJ2-1; TRBD2 is a possible D gene (5 bases). The germline V gene encodes CDR1 MNHNS and CDR2 SASEGT. The CDR3 sequence is 16 residues long. The germline V and J ends were trimmed by 4 bases and 7 bases, with 20 bases remaining between them. CDR3 DNA: TGTGCCAGCAGTGTCCTAGATGGGAGTAGTAGGAATGAGCAGTTCTTC. It is translated as CASSVLDGSSRNEQFF.

This clonotype came up a few times. The rearrangement joins TRBV28 to TRBJ2-4; no clear D. V lost 9 bases to trimming and J lost 3 bases, with 12 bases between them. The CDR3 contains 13 residues. Germline V gives CDR1 MDHEN, CDR2 SYDVKM. This CDR3 is CASRTASKNIQYF. The CDR3 DNA follows: TGTGCCAGTCGTACAGCGAGCAAAAACATTCAGTACTTC. Complete variable domain (other parts from reference TRBV28 and TRBJ2-4): DVKVTQSSRYLVKRTGEKVFLECVQDMDHENMFWYRQDPGLGLRLIYFSYDVKMKEKGDIPEGYSVSREKKERFSLILESASTNQTSMYLCASRTASKNIQYFGAGTRLSVL.

The rearrangement uses TRBV30 and TRBJ1-5; D might be TRBD1 (5 bases). Germline V gene data show CDR1 as GTSNPN and CDR2 as SVGIG (reference sequence). The CDR3 is 16 amino acids. V lost 0 bases and J lost 9, with 21 bases in between. DNA of the CDR3: TGTGCCTGGAGTGTAGGGGATGCCGGGGGTGAAGGGCCCCAGCATTTT. The encoded protein is CAWSVGDAGGEGPQHF.

This rearrangement joins TRBV7-6 to TRBJ1-1; no definite D call. Per germline, CDR1 SGHVS and CDR2 FNYEAQ. The CDR3 consists of 14 residues. Trimming took off 5 bases at V and 1 base at J, with 11 bases between the two ends. The CDR3 coding sequence is TGTGCCAGCAGCCCCAGTCGGGCGAACACTGAAGCTTTCTTT. Its translation: CASSPSRANTEAFF.

V gene TRBV5-1 combines with J gene TRBJ1-4, with a possible D match to TRBD1 (5 bases). The CDR3 length is 14 residues. Germline values: CDR1 SGHRS, CDR2 YFSETQ. V was trimmed by 2 bases and J by 6 bases, leaving 11 bases between them. The CDR3 reads CASSFGGRHEKLFF. The CDR3 bases are TGCGCCAGCAGCTTCGGGGGAAGGCATGAAAAACTGTTTTTT.

This clonotype showed up just a few times. The chain carries TRBV20-1 and TRBJ2-3; 9 bases line up with TRBD1. In germline, CDR1 is DFQATT, CDR2 SNEGSKA (reference sequence). The CDR3 has 15 residues. Trimming cost V 0 bases and J 4 bases; bases outside gene matches: 5. CDR3 residues: CSARETGGEADTQYF. The CDR3 bases are TGCAGTGCTAGAGAGACAGGGGGAGAGGCAGATACGCAGTATTTT.

The chain is built from TRBV10-3 and TRBJ2-5; 11 positions agree with TRBD2. The V segment lost 7 bases and the J segment 2 bases; nucleotides outside the gene matches: 6. The CDR3 consists of 15 residues. The V gene's germline CDR1 is ENHRY and CDR2 SYGVKD. This CDR3 is CAINTGLADQETQYF. The CDR3 DNA reads TGTGCCATCAATACGGGACTAGCGGATCAAGAGACCCAGTACTTC.

This clonotype was counted only a few times. V gene TRBV5-1 combines with J gene TRBJ2-2; 7 nucleotides match TRBD1. CDR1 is SGHRS, CDR2 YFSETQ, per germline. Germline trimming cut 6 bases from V and 7 bases from J; bases unmatched to any gene: 9. The CDR3 consists of 14 residues. As DNA, the CDR3 is TGCGCCAGCACCGAGACAGGGTTCGGCGGGGAGCTGTTTTTT. It translates to CASTETGFGGELFF.

This chain joins TRBV24-1 and TRBJ1-1; 7 bases match TRBD1. Trimming at V came to 5 bases and at J to 6 bases, leaving 20 bases not matched to a gene. CDR3 length: 18 amino acids. Germline V gives CDR1 KGHDR, CDR2 SFDVKD. CDR3: CATSALPGGGSVRSEAFF. The CDR3 DNA reads TGTGCCACCAGTGCCCTCCCAGGGGGAGGGAGTGTACGGTCTGAAGCTTTCTTT.

The rearrangement uses TRBV5-6 and TRBJ2-2, with D possibly TRBD2 on 5 matching bases. The CDR3 sequence is 14 residues long. Trimming removed 5 bases from V and 4 bases from J, with 12 bases in between. Germline V CDR1 and CDR2: SGHDT, YYEEEE. The CDR3 protein is CASRSGGGTGELFF. DNA for the CDR3: TGTGCCAGCAGGAGTGGAGGCGGCACCGGGGAGCTGTTTTTT. Full variable domain (missing parts from reference TRBV5-6 and TRBJ2-2): DAGVTQSPTHLIKTRGQQVTLRCSPKSGHDTVSWYQQALGQGPQFIFQYYEEEERQRGNFPDRFSGHQFPNYSSELNVNALLLGDSALYLCASRSGGGTGELFFGEGSRLTVL.

This clonotype has a count of ten or more. This sequence joins TRBV4-3 and TRBJ1-2; D might be TRBD1 (6 bases). Trimming took off 4 bases at V and 4 bases at J, with 22 bases between the two ends. Germline V gene data show CDR1 as LGHNA and CDR2 as YSLEER. The CDR3 has 17 amino acids. The CDR3 bases are TGCGCCAGCAGCCGAAAACCCTCGACAGGAACCTCCTATGGCTACACCTTC. Protein sequence: CASSRKPSTGTSYGYTF.

The CDR3 reads CSAPTPSSGTDFSYEQYF. For the CDR3, the DNA is TGCAGTGCACCCACTCCCTCGTCAGGGACAGATTTCTCCTACGAGCAGTACTTC. The gene calls are TRBV20-1 and TRBJ2-7, with 7 bases aligning to TRBD1. With 6 bases clipped from V and 0 bases from J, the junction kept 20 bases outside the gene matches. The germline V gene has CDR1 DFQATT and CDR2 SNEGSKA (reference sequence). CDR3 length: 18 residues.

A few counts support this clonotype. V is TRBV13 and J is TRBJ2-3, with D uncertain. Trimming shortened V by 8 bases and J by 4 bases, and 19 bases separated the two germline ends. Germline assignment: CDR1 PRHDT and CDR2 FYEKMQ (reference sequence). This CDR3 has 15 amino acids. The CDR3 region is CASSLGPGLADTQYF. The CDR3 DNA sequence: TGTGCCAGCTCCCTAGGTCCAGGCCTCGCAGATACGCAGTATTTT.

The chain employs TRBV15 and TRBJ1-5; D is ambiguous. Germline V gene data show CDR1 as LNHNV and CDR2 as YYDKDF (reference sequence). Trimming left V 2 bases short and J 7 bases short, with 6 bases between. This CDR3 is built from 12 residues. CDR3 coding DNA: TGTGCCACCAGCAGATACGGACAGCCCCAGCATTTT. The encoded protein is CATSRYGQPQHF.

This clonotype came up many times. The V and J genes are TRBV12-3 or TRBV12-4 and TRBJ2-5; the D is unclear. CDR3 length: 14 residues. V lost 1 base, J lost 0 bases, and 6 bases lay in between. In nucleotides, the CDR3 is TGTGCCAGCAGTTTAGGCAGAAACCAAGAGACCCAGTACTTC. The encoded protein is CASSLGRNQETQYF.

This clonotype was seen more than once but under ten times. The CDR3 region is CASTKAVGQSDSNQPQHF. The CDR3 DNA is TGTGCCAGCACCAAGGCCGTGGGGCAGTCCGATAGCAATCAGCCCCAGCATTTT. This chain joins TRBV6-1 and TRBJ1-5; D possibly corresponds to TRBD1 (5 bases). CDR1 and CDR2 from the germline V gene are MNHNS and SASEGT. V was pared by 7 bases and J by 0 bases, with 22 bases between. CDR3 length equals 18 residues.

The gene calls are TRBV9 and TRBJ2-2; D unresolved. The germline V and J ends were trimmed by 0 bases and 8 bases, with 5 bases remaining between them. CDR1 and CDR2 (germline): SGDLS, YYNGEE. There are 12 residues in the CDR3. CDR3 nucleotides: TGTGCCAGCAGCGTAGTGGCAGGGGAGCTGTTTTTT. Amino acid sequence: CASSVVAGELFF.

Details on this clonotype: The junction departs from germline at one end; a sequencing error may be responsible. The CDR3 coding sequence is TGCGCCAGCAACTTGTGGTGGGGTCCTGGCACTGAAGCTTTCTTT. Translated: CASNLWWGPGTEAFF. The chain is built from TRBV5-1 and TRBJ1-1; D is undetermined. The germline gives CDR1 SGHRS, CDR2 YFSETQ. The CDR3 spans 15 residues.

The J gene is TRBJ2-7, the V gene TRBV20-1; TRBD1 is a possible D gene (5 bases). This CDR3 contains 16 residues. Between the trimmed V and J ends, which lost 1 base and 0 bases, there was a span of 16 bases. CDR1 and CDR2 (germline): DFQATT, SNEGSKA (reference sequence). The CDR3 DNA is TGCAGTGCTAGAGGATCCTCTCGACAGTTCTCCTACGAGCAGTACTTC. This sequence encodes CSARGSSRQFSYEQYF.